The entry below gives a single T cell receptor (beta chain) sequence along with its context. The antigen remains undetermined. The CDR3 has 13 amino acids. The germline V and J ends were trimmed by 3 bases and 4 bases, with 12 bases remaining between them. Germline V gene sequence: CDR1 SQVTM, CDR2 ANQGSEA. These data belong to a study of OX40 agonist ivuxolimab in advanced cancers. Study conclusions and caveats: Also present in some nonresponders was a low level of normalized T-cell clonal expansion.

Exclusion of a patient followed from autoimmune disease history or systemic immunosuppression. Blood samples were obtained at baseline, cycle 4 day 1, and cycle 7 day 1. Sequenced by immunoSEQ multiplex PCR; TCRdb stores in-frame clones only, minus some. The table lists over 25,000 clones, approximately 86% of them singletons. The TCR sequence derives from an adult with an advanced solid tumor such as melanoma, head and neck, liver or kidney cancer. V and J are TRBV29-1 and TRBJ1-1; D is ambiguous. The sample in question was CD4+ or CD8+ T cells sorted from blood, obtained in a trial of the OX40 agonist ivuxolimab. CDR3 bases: TGCAGCGTTGATTGGGGATGGGTCACTGAAGCTTTCTTT. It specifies CSVDWGWVTEAFF.